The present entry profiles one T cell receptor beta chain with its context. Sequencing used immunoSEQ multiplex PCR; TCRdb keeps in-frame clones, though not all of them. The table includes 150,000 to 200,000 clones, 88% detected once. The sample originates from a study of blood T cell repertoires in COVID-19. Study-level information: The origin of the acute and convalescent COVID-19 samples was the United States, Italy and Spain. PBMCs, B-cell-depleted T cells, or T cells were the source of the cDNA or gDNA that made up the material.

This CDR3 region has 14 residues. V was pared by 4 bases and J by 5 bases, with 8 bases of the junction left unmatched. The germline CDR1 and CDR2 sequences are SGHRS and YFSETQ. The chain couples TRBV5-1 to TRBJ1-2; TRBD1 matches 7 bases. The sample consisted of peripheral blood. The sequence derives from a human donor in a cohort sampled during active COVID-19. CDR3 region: CASSAGTALYGYTF. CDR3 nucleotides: TGCGCCAGCAGCGCCGGGACAGCCCTTTATGGCTACACCTTC.